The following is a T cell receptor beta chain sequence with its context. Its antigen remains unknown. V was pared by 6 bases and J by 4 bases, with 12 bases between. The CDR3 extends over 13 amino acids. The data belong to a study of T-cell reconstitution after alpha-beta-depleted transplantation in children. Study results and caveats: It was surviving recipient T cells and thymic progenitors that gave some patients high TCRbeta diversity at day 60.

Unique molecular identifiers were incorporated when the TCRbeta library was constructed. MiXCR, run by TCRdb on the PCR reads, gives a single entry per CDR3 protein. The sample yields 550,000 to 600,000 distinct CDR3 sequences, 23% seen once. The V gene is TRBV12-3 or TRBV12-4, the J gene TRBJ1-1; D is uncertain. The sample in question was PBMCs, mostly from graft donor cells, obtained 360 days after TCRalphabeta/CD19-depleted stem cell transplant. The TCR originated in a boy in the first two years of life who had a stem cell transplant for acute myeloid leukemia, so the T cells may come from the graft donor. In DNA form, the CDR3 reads TGTGCCAGCAGGGGAATCGGTGCCACTGAAGCTTTCTTT. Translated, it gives CASRGIGATEAFF.